These T cell receptor beta chains were read from a single sample in a study of T cell repertoires in cytomegalovirus infection. TCRdb redid the calling of the reads with MiXCR, one entry per CDR3 protein. The table lists approximately 700,000 distinct CDR3 sequences, 35% to 45% of them singletons, with more than 2.5% in the top ten. Specimen: PBMCs. The receptors were sampled from a human donor in good health (CMV status not recorded). Some clones in this sample may be carry-over from other donors' samples. Each CDR3 is given with its conserved first and last residue. The D gene is left open where the match is weak. The size of a clone is reported for some rows only, either as once, few or many, or as a class for expanded clones.

v_gene	d_gene	j_gene	abundance	CDR3nt	CDR3aa
TRBV20-1	NA	TRBJ2-1	few	TGCAGTGCTAGTTCCGTCGCTAGCTCTAAAACCTACAATGAGCAGTTCTTC	CSASSVASSKTYNEQFF
TRBV15	TRBD1	TRBJ1-5	few	TGTGCCACCAGCAGAGATCTGGGGACAGGGAATCAGCCCCAGCATTTT	CATSRDLGTGNQPQHF
TRBV6-6	NA	TRBJ2-7	few	TGTGCCAGCAGTGCGAGCACGATCCCCTCCTACGAGCAGTACTTC	CASSASTIPSYEQYF
TRBV7-2	TRBD1	TRBJ1-5	NA	TGTGCCAGCAGCCCAACGACAGGGTTTAATCAGCCCCAGCATTTT	CASSPTTGFNQPQHF
TRBV6-5	TRBD1	TRBJ2-7	few	TGTGCCAGCAGTTACCGGATGTGGACAGGGCCCTCCTACGAGCAGTACTTC	CASSYRMWTGPSYEQYF
TRBV7-9	NA	TRBJ2-7	few	TGTGCCAGCAGCTTTCTAGGGGGGGCCCACGAGCAGTACTTC	CASSFLGGAHEQYF
TRBV12-3/TRBV12-4	TRBD1	TRBJ2-2	NA	TGTGCCAGCCCGGGGGAGGACAGGGTGAACGGGGAGCTGTTTTTT	CASPGEDRVNGELFF
TRBV28	NA	TRBJ2-1	NA	TGTGCCAGCAGCCCTACAGGTTGGGGAAGCAATGAGCAGTTCTTC	CASSPTGWGSNEQFF
TRBV6-1	TRBD1	TRBJ1-1	NA	TGTGCCAGCAGTCCCCAATCCAGGACAGGCTACCAGCCGGCTTTCTTT	CASSPQSRTGYQPAFF
TRBV7-2	NA	TRBJ2-5	once	TGTGCCAGCAGCTTAGCCCCCCCCGAGACCCATTACTTC	CASSLAPPETHYF
TRBV7-9	TRBD2	TRBJ2-3	NA	TGTGCCAGCACCGTGATAGCGGGGGGCACAGATACGCAGTATTTT	CASTVIAGGTDTQYF
TRBV7-9	TRBD1	TRBJ2-4	NA	TGTGCCAGCAGCGGCGAGGGACAGGGGGCCAAAAACATTCAGTACTTC	CASSGEGQGAKNIQYF
TRBV7-8	NA	TRBJ1-1	many	TGTGCCAGCAGCTTAGGGACAGTCCCGAACACTGAAGCTTTCTTT	CASSLGTVPNTEAFF
TRBV24-1	TRBD1	TRBJ2-1	NA	TGTGCCACCAGTGATGTGCGGCCACAGGGGCTAGGTGAGCAGTTCTTC	CATSDVRPQGLGEQFF
TRBV20-1	NA	TRBJ2-5	NA	TGCAGTGTCTTCATGGGGGAGACCCAGTACTTC	CSVFMGETQYF
TRBV27	NA	TRBJ1-1	NA	TGTGCCAGCTGCCGGGAGGGGGGGAACACTGAAGCTTTCTTT	CASCREGGNTEAFF
TRBV4-1	NA	TRBJ1-3	NA	TGCGCCAGCAGCCCGCCTTATGGCCACTCTGGAAACACCATATATTTT	CASSPPYGHSGNTIYF
TRBV7-2	TRBD1	TRBJ1-2	NA	TGTGCCAGCAGCGCCAATCCGGGACAGGGCAACTATGGCTACACCTTC	CASSANPGQGNYGYTF
TRBV11-2	NA	TRBJ2-2	few	TGTGCCAGCAGCTTAGATAACAGTGGGGAGCTGTTTTTT	CASSLDNSGELFF
TRBV7-2	TRBD1	TRBJ1-4	many	TGTGCCAGCAGCGTACCGGGACAGTATGGAAAACTGTTTTTT	CASSVPGQYGKLFF